A selection of T cell receptor beta chains follows, all from one sample in a study of T cells in localized non-small cell lung cancer. Sequenced by immunoSEQ multiplex PCR; TCRdb stores in-frame clones only, minus some. The table lists 70,000 to 95,000 clones, under 95% of them singletons. The sample in question was PBMCs, obtained before any cancer treatment. The receptors stem from a woman aged 35-75 years with stage II squamous cell lung carcinoma. CDR3s include the opening cysteine and the closing phenylalanine or tryptophan. D genes are given only for firm matches. Some rows have no size entry. The others give once, few or many, or a class for an expanded clone.

j_call | clone_size | d_call | v_call | cdr3_aa | cdr3_nt
TRBJ2-1 | . | . | TRBV9 | CASSSGVNYNEQFF | TGTGCCAGCAGCTCCGGGGTCAACTACAATGAGCAGTTCTTC
TRBJ2-1 | . | . | TRBV5-1 | CASSLAMGPYNEQFF | TGCGCCAGCAGCTTGGCTATGGGACCGTACAATGAGCAGTTCTTC
TRBJ2-3 | . | . | TRBV7-2 | CASSLASTGPTDTQYF | TGTGCCAGCAGCTTAGCTTCGACGGGGCCCACAGATACGCAGTATTTT
TRBJ1-4 | . | TRBD1 | TRBV11-2 | CASSRGQGASATNEKLFF | TGTGCCAGCAGCCGAGGACAGGGGGCTAGCGCAACTAATGAAAAACTGTTTTTT
TRBJ1-5 | . | . | TRBV6-5 | CASSYRLGNQPQHF | TGTGCCAGCAGTTACAGGTTGGGCAATCAGCCCCAGCATTTT
TRBJ1-1 | . | . | TRBV5-4 | CASGGGPEAFF | TGTGCCAGCGGGGGCGGCCCTGAAGCTTTCTTT
TRBJ1-1 | few | . | TRBV29-1 | CSVEDLVPGNTEAFF | TGCAGCGTTGAAGATCTTGTACCTGGGAACACTGAAGCTTTCTTT
TRBJ2-7 | . | . | TRBV27 | CASSPKRGYEQYF | TGTGCCAGCAGTCCCAAAAGGGGCTACGAGCAGTACTTC
TRBJ2-5 | . | TRBD1 | TRBV6-1 | CASRTGAEGETQYF | TGTGCCAGCAGAACAGGGGCAGAGGGGGAGACCCAGTACTTC
TRBJ2-5 | . | TRBD1 | TRBV6-1 | CASIPGTVLRETQYF | TGTGCCAGCATCCCAGGGACAGTCCTCCGGGAGACCCAGTACTTC
TRBJ1-5 | . | TRBD1 | TRBV6-4 | CASRAGGCQPQHF | TGTGCCAGCAGGGCAGGGGGCTGTCAGCCCCAGCATTTT
TRBJ2-3 | . | . | TRBV29-1 | CSVEGLVSTDTQYF | TGCAGCGTTGAGGGCCTGGTGTCCACAGATACGCAGTATTTT
TRBJ2-7 | . | TRBD1 | TRBV7-2 | CASSRRDRDYEQYF | TGTGCCAGCAGCCGCCGGGACAGGGACTACGAGCAGTACTTC
TRBJ2-4 | . | . | TRBV14 | CASSQDGRTIQYF | TGTGCCAGCAGCCAAGATGGACGGACCATTCAGTACTTC
TRBJ2-3 | few | TRBD1 | TRBV5-1 | CASSYRGKTDTQYF | TGCGCCAGCAGCTACAGGGGGAAGACAGATACGCAGTATTTT
TRBJ1-6 | . | . | TRBV2 | CASSERGGQNSPLHF | TGTGCCAGCAGTGAAAGAGGTGGCCAAAATTCACCCCTCCACTTT
TRBJ2-3 | . | . | TRBV2 | CASSGFTDTQYF | TGTGCCAGCAGTGGTTTCACAGATACGCAGTATTTT
TRBJ1-1 | . | . | TRBV19 | CASLRQGMNTEAFF | TGTGCCAGCCTCCGGCAGGGTATGAACACTGAAGCTTTCTTT
TRBJ1-2 | . | . | TRBV7-9 | CASSLAGANYGYTF | TGTGCCAGCAGCTTAGCAGGGGCTAACTATGGCTACACCTTC
TRBJ2-5 | . | . | TRBV2 | CASSILGETQYF | TGTGCCAGCAGTATCCTCGGGGAGACCCAGTACTTC
TRBJ1-2 | . | . | TRBV5-1 | CASSLRNREDSQGGYTF | TGCGCCAGCAGCCTAAGAAACCGGGAAGATTCTCAGGGTGGCTACACCTTC
TRBJ2-7 | . | TRBD2 | TRBV11-2 | CASSFKGGLAVYEQYF | TGTGCCAGCAGCTTTAAGGGTGGACTAGCGGTCTACGAGCAGTACTTC
TRBJ1-4 | . | . | TRBV7-9 | CASSPGRKNEKLFF | TGTGCCAGCAGCCCGGGACGGAAGAATGAAAAACTGTTTTTT
TRBJ2-5 | . | . | TRBV5-1 | CASTLALAKQETQYF | TGCGCCAGCACCTTGGCCCTCGCAAAGCAAGAGACCCAGTACTTC
TRBJ1-2 | . | TRBD1 | TRBV4-1 | CASSQEGRDRVHGYTF | TGCGCCAGCAGCCAAGAAGGTCGGGACAGGGTCCATGGCTACACCTTC
TRBJ2-1 | . | . | TRBV2 | CASSPGPTREEQFF | TGTGCCAGCAGTCCGGGACCCACCAGGGAAGAGCAGTTCTTC
TRBJ1-1 | . | . | TRBV5-1 | CASSFSRTVNTEAFF | TGCGCCAGCAGCTTCTCTCGGACTGTTAACACTGAAGCTTTCTTT
TRBJ1-4 | . | TRBD1 | TRBV15 | CATSVHRGELFF | TGTGCCACCAGCGTACACAGGGGAGAACTGTTTTTT
TRBJ2-5 | . | TRBD2 | TRBV6-5 | CASSYSRAGGETQYF | TGTGCCAGCAGTTACTCTAGAGCGGGAGGAGAGACCCAGTACTTC
TRBJ1-1 | . | . | TRBV28 | CASSFTPRPGAFF | TGTGCCAGCAGCTTTACCCCAAGACCTGGGGCTTTCTTT
TRBJ1-3 | few | . | TRBV27 | CASRPGLAGNTIYF | TGTGCCAGCAGGCCCGGACTTGCTGGAAACACCATATATTTT
TRBJ1-1 | . | . | TRBV6-1 | CASSDRASLTNTEAFF | TGTGCCAGCAGTGATAGGGCGAGTCTGACGAACACTGAAGCTTTCTTT
TRBJ1-1 | . | TRBD1 | TRBV5-6 | CASSSRQGTEAFF | TGTGCCAGCAGCTCCAGACAGGGGACTGAAGCTTTCTTT
TRBJ2-5 | . | . | TRBV11-2 | CASSSWTVGGTQYF | TGTGCCAGCAGCTCATGGACTGTCGGGGGGACCCAGTACTTC
TRBJ2-6 | . | . | TRBV4-1 | CASSLASSGANVLTF | TGCGCCAGCAGTCTAGCCTCTTCTGGGGCCAACGTCCTGACTTTC
TRBJ1-1 | . | TRBD1 | TRBV12-5 | CASGRGTGSGTEAFF | TGTGCTAGTGGCCGAGGGACAGGGAGTGGCACTGAAGCTTTCTTT
TRBJ1-2 | many | . | TRBV5-1 | CASSQTTGRDGYTF | TGCGCCAGCAGCCAGACCACAGGGAGAGATGGCTACACCTTC
TRBJ1-2 | . | TRBD1 | TRBV28 | CASATTGGYGYTF | TGTGCCAGCGCTACGACAGGGGGTTATGGCTACACCTTC
TRBJ1-1 | once | . | TRBV25-1 | CASSELVEAFF | TGTGCCAGCAGTGAATTAGTTGAAGCTTTCTTT
TRBJ1-2 | . | . | TRBV5-1 | CASSVTRNYGYTF | TGCGCCAGCAGTGTAACACGAAACTATGGCTACACCTTC
TRBJ2-2 | . | . | TRBV5-1 | CASSPGGGGPGELFF | TGCGCCAGCAGCCCTGGCGGTGGGGGGCCCGGGGAGCTGTTTTTT
TRBJ2-2 | . | TRBD1 | TRBV29-1 | CSADRSNTGELFF | TGCAGCGCGGACAGGTCGAACACCGGGGAGCTGTTTTTT
TRBJ1-6 | . | . | TRBV19 | CASSIAGTAGSPLHF | TGTGCCAGTAGTATTGCTGGGACCGCGGGTTCACCCCTCCACTTT
TRBJ2-2 | once | . | TRBV5-1 | CASSRTESNTGELFF | TGCGCCAGCTCACGGACCGAATCGAACACCGGGGAGCTGTTTTTT
TRBJ2-7 | . | . | TRBV18 | CASSPALRGGYEQYF | TGTGCCAGCTCACCAGCCCTCCGGGGAGGCTACGAGCAGTACTTC
TRBJ2-7 | . | TRBD1 | TRBV5-8 | CASSQGNRGSYEQYF | TGCGCCAGCAGCCAAGGGAACAGGGGCTCCTACGAGCAGTACTTC
TRBJ1-6 | . | . | TRBV7-6 | CASSLGREGYSPLHF | TGTGCCAGCAGCTTAGGTAGGGAAGGATATTCACCCCTCCACTTT
TRBJ1-2 | . | . | TRBV6-1 | CASTATGTGNYGYTF | TGTGCCAGCACAGCTACCGGTACAGGAAACTATGGCTACACCTTC
TRBJ1-1 | . | TRBD1 | TRBV5-1 | CASSFDRDTEAFF | TGCGCCAGCAGCTTTGACAGGGACACTGAAGCTTTCTTT
TRBJ1-1 | . | . | TRBV7-8 | CASSLDQGRGTEAFF | TGTGCCAGCAGCTTAGACCAGGGACGCGGCACTGAAGCTTTCTTT
TRBJ2-7 | . | . | TRBV19 | CASSLLTGFGSEQYF | TGTGCCAGTAGTCTTCTGACAGGTTTCGGCTCCGAGCAGTACTTC
TRBJ2-5 | . | TRBD1 | TRBV2 | CAILPPGGSTQYF | TGTGCCATCCTCCCCCCAGGGGGCAGCACCCAGTACTTC
TRBJ1-4 | . | . | TRBV5-1 | CASSLDGRSNEKLFF | TGCGCCAGCAGCTTGGATGGCAGATCAAATGAAAAACTGTTTTTT